This T cell receptor beta chain was retrieved from a study of blood T cells in healthy people across ages. This clonotype was picked up a small number of times. Each sample used at least 6 million PBMCs. There were at least 6 micrograms of total RNA extracted from every sample. V lost 6 bases, J lost 0 bases, and 11 bases lay in between. There are 14 residues in the CDR3. With a J-beta primer mix and a sample-barcoded 5' primer, a second PCR ran about 6 to 11 cycles. TCRdb analysed the 5' RACE reads with MiXCR anew, one entry per CDR3 protein. This sample has under 750,000 distinct CDR3 sequences, with around half found just once.

Sample: blood. The TCR originated in a man at least 80 years old in good health. The V and J genes are TRBV12-3 or TRBV12-4 and TRBJ1-1; D is undetermined. The CDR3 spells CASSYQHLNTEAFF. The CDR3 bases are TGTGCCAGCAGCTACCAGCACTTGAACACTGAAGCTTTCTTT.